A single T cell receptor beta chain is shown here with its context. This sample stems from a study of technical replicates of blood from several donors. This CDR3 is built from 17 residues. Germline values: CDR1 SGHTA, CDR2 FQGTGA. The V segment lost 5 bases and the J segment 2 bases; nucleotides outside the gene matches: 13. Method: immunoSEQ multiplex PCR; TCRdb's copy keeps in-frame clones and lacks some. The sample includes 60,000 to 85,000 clones, 94% of them seen just once. This TCR was sampled from a human donor in good health. Sequenced: T cells isolated from PBMCs. V is TRBV7-3 and J is TRBJ1-2; 8 nucleotides match TRBD1. The CDR3, as DNA: TGTGCCAGCAGCCTCGGACAGGGAGGCGACTGGAACTATGGCTACACCTTC. It codes for CASSLGQGGDWNYGYTF.